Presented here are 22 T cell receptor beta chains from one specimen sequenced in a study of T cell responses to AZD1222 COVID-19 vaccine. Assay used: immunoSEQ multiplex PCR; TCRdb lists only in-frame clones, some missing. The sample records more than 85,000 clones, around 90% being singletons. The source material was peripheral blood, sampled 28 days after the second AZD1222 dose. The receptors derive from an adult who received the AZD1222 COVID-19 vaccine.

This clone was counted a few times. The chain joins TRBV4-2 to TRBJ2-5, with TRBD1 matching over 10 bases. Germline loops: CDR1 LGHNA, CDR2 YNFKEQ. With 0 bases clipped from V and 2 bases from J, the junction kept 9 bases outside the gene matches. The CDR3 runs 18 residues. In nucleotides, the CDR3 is TGTGCCAGCAGCCAAGACCCATACCGGGACAGGGGTCAAGAGACCCAGTACTTC. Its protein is CASSQDPYRDRGQETQYF.

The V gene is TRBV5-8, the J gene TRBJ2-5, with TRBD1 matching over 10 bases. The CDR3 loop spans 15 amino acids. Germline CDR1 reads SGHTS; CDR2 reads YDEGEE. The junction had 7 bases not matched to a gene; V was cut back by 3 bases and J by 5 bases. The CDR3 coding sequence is TGTGCCAGCAGCTCCCGACAGGGGGCCGAGGAGACCCAGTACTTC. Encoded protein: CASSSRQGAEETQYF. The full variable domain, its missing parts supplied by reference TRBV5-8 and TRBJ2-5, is EAGVTQSPTHLIKTRGQQATLRCSPISGHTSVYWYQQALGLGLQFLLWYDEGEERNRGNFPPRFSGRQFPNYSSELNVNALELEDSALYLCASSSRQGAEETQYFGPGTRLLVL.

CDR3 residues: CASSGEPGTIGSEQYF. The DNA for the CDR3 is TGTGCCAGCAGTGGGGAACCCGGGACTATTGGGAGCGAGCAGTACTTC. J is TRBJ2-7 and V is TRBV2, with TRBD2 identical over 7 bases. In germline, CDR1 is SNHLY, CDR2 FYNNEI. The CDR3 is 16 amino acids. With V trimmed by 4 bases and J by 6 bases, 15 bases remained unmatched.

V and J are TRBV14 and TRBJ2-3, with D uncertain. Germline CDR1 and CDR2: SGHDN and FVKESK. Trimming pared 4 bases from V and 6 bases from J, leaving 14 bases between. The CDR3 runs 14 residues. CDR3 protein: CASSPNQILDTQYF. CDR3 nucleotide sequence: TGTGCCAGCAGCCCTAACCAAATCCTGGATACGCAGTATTTT.

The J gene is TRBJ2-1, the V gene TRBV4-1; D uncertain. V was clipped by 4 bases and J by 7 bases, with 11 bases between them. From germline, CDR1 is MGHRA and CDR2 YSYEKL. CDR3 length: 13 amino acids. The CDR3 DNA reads TGCGCCAGCAGCCCCTATTTTCTTAATGAGCAGTTCTTC. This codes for CASSPYFLNEQFF.

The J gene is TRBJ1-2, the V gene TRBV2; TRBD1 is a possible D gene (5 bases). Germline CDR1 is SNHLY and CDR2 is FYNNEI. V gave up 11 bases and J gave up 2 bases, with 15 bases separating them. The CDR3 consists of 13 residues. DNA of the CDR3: TGTGCCCTCGGGGGTCGACAAAACTATGGCTACACCTTC. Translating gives CALGGRQNYGYTF. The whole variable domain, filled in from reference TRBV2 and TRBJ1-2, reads EPEVTQTPSHQVTQMGQEVILRCVPISNHLYFYWYRQILGQKVEFLVSFYNNEISEKSEIFDDQFSVERPDGSNFTLKIRSTKLEDSAMYFCALGGRQNYGYTFGSGTRLTVV.

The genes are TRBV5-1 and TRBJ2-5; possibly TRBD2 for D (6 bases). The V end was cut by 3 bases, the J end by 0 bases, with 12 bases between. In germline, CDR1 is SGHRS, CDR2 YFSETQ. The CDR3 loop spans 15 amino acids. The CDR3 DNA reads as TGCGCCAGCAGCTCGGGACTTTCGTACCAAGAGACCCAGTACTTC. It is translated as CASSSGLSYQETQYF.

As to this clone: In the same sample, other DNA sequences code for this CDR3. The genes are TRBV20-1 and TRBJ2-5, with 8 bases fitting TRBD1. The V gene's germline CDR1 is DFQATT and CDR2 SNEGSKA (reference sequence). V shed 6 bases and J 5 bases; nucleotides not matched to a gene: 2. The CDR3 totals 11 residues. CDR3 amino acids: CSARDRETQYF. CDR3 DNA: TGCAGTGCAAGGGACAGGGAGACCCAGTACTTC.

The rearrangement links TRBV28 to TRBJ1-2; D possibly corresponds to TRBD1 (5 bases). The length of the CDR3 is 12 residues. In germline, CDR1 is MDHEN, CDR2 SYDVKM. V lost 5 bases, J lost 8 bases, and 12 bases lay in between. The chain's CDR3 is CASSGGGGGYTF. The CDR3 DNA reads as TGTGCCAGCAGTGGCGGGGGAGGGGGCTACACCTTC.

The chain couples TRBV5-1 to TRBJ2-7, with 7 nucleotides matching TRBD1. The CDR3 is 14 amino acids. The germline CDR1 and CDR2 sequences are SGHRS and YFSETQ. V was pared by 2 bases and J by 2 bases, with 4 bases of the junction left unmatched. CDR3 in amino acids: CASSLRQGAYEQYF. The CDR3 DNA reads TGCGCCAGCAGCTTAAGACAGGGTGCCTACGAGCAGTACTTC.

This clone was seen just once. This CDR3 is CASSLRGQFNSPLHF. CDR3 bases: TGTGCCAGCAGTTTAAGGGGTCAGTTTAATTCACCCCTCCACTTT. The rearrangement links TRBV27 to TRBJ1-6, with D possibly matching TRBD1 (5 bases). Germline CDR1 reads MNHEY; CDR2 reads SMNVEV (reference sequence). V lost 2 bases and J lost 6, with 11 bases in between. The CDR3 length is 15 residues.

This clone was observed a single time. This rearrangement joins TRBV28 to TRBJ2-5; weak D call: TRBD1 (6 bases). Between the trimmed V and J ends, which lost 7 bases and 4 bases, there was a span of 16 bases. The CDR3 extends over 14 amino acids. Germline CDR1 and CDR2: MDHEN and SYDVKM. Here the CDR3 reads CASNPRGRGETQYF. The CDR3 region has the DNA TGTGCCAGCAACCCCAGGGGACGTGGAGAGACCCAGTACTTC.

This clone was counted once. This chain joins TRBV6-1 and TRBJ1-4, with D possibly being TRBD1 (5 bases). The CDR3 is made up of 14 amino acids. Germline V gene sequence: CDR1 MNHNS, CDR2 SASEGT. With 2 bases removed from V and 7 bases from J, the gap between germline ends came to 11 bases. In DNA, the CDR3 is TGTGCCAGCAGTGAAATGGGGGTTGGTGAAAAACTGTTTTTT. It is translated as CASSEMGVGEKLFF.

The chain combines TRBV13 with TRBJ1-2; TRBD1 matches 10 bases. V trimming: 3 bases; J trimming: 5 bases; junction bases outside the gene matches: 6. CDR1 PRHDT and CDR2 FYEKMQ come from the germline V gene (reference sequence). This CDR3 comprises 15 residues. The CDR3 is CASSFGQGGRYGYTF. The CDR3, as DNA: TGTGCCAGCAGCTTCGGACAGGGGGGACGGTATGGCTACACCTTC.

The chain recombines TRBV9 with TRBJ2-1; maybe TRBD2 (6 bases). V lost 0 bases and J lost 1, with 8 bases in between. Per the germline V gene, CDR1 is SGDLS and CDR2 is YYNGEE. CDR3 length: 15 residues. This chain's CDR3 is CASSVGSGSYNEQFF. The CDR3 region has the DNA TGTGCCAGCAGCGTAGGAAGCGGGTCCTACAATGAGCAGTTCTTC.

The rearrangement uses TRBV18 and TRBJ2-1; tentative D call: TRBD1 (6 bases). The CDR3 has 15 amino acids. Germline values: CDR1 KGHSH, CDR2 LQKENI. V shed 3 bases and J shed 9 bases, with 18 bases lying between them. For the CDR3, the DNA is TGTGCCAGCTCACCGCCCGGGTTGGGGGCGGGTGAGCAGTTCTTC. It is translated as CASSPPGLGAGEQFF.

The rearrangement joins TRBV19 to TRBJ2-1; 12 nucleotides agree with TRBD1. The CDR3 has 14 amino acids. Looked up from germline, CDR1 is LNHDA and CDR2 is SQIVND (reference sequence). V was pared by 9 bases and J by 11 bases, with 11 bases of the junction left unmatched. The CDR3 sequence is CASRIGTGGEKQFF. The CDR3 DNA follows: TGTGCCAGCCGAATTGGGACAGGGGGCGAGAAGCAGTTCTTC.

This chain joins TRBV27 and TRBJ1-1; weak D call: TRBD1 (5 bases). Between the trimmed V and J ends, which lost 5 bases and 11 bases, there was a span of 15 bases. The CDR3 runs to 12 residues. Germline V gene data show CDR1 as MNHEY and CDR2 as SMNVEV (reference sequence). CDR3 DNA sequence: TGTGCCAGCAGTAGGGGCCGCTTGGACGCTTTCTTT. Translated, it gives CASSRGRLDAFF.

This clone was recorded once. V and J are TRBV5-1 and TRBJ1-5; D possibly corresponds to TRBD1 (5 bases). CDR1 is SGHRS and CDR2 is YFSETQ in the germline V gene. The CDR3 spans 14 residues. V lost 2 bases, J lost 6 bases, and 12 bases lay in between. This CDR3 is CASSFEGAGQPQHF. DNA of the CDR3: TGCGCCAGCAGCTTCGAAGGGGCGGGTCAGCCCCAGCATTTT.

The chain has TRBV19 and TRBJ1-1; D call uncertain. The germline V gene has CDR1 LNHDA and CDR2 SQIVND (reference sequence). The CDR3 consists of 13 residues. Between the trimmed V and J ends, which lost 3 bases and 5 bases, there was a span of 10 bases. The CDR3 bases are TGTGCCAGTAGTATGGGCGTTCGGACTGAAGCTTTCTTT. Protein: CASSMGVRTEAFF. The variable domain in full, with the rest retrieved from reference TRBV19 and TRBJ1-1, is DGGITQSPKYLFRKEGQNVTLSCEQNLNHDAMYWYRQDPGQGLRLIYYSQIVNDFQKGDIAEGYSVSREKKESFPLTVTSAQKNPTAFYLCASSMGVRTEAFFGQGTRLTVV.

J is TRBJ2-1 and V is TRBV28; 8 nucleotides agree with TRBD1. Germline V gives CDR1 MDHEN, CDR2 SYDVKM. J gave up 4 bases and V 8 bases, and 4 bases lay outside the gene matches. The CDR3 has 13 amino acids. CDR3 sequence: CASRTGMYNEQFF. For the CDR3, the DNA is TGTGCCAGCCGGACAGGGATGTACAATGAGCAGTTCTTC.

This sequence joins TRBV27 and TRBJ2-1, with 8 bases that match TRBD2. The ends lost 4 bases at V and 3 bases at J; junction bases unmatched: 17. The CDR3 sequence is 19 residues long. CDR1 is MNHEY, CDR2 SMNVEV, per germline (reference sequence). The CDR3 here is CASSSLLAERDRDYNEQFF. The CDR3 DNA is TGTGCCAGCAGTTCCCTACTAGCGGAAAGAGATCGAGACTACAATGAGCAGTTCTTC.